Listed below are T cell receptor beta chains from one sample, sequenced in a study of blood T cell repertoires in COVID-19. Clones were read by immunoSEQ multiplex PCR, and TCRdb kept only the in-frame ones, dropping some. Among some 94,000 clones listed, around 87% were seen once. Sequences were obtained from peripheral blood. Receptor source: a human donor in a cohort sampled during active COVID-19. CDR3s include the opening cysteine and the closing phenylalanine or tryptophan. A D gene is named only where the DNA matches it firmly. Expanded clones get a size class; other rows say once, few or many, or leave the size out.

clone_size,v_call,j_call,d_call,cdr3_nt,cdr3_aa
-,TRBV29-1,TRBJ2-3,-,TGCAGCGTTGAAAGGGGTCAAAACACAGATACGCAGTATTTT,CSVERGQNTDTQYF
once,TRBV29-1,TRBJ2-3,TRBD1,TGCAGCGTTGAAGATTACGGAAGGGGGCAACGAGATACGCAGTATTTT,CSVEDYGRGQRDTQYF
-,TRBV10-1,TRBJ2-1,TRBD2,TGCGCCAGCAGTAAAGCGGGAGGGCCCCGGTCCTACAATGAGCAGTTCTTC,CASSKAGGPRSYNEQFF
-,TRBV7-2,TRBJ2-5,-,TGTGCCAGCAGCTTAACTCTACGGGAAGAGACCCAGTACTTC,CASSLTLREETQYF
-,TRBV7-9,TRBJ2-3,TRBD2,TGTGCCAGCAGCTGGACTAGCGGCCGGGTAGATACGCAGTATTTT,CASSWTSGRVDTQYF
-,TRBV5-4,TRBJ2-7,TRBD2,TGTGCCAGCAGCTTGGGCGGGAGCGGCTACGAGCAGTACTTC,CASSLGGSGYEQYF
-,TRBV12-3/TRBV12-4,TRBJ2-1,-,TGTGCCAGCAGTCCCCAGGGCTATGAGCAGTTCTTC,CASSPQGYEQFF
-,TRBV18,TRBJ1-1,TRBD1,TGTGCCAGCTCACCACCGTTAGGGGGCTACACTGAAGCTTTCTTT,CASSPPLGGYTEAFF
-,TRBV7-9,TRBJ2-7,TRBD2,TGTGCCAGCAGCTTTAAAGCGGGGAACGACTACGAGCAGTACTTC,CASSFKAGNDYEQYF
-,TRBV5-4,TRBJ2-1,TRBD2,TGTGCCAGCAGCTTGGGCGGGAGGGGATCCTACAATGAGCAGTTCTTC,CASSLGGRGSYNEQFF
-,TRBV4-2,TRBJ2-1,TRBD2,TGTGCCAGCAGCCAAGGGGGCCTGGAGCGGGAGGAGGGCGAGCAGTTCTTC,CASSQGGLEREEGEQFF
-,TRBV3-1/TRBV3-2,TRBJ2-7,-,TGTGCCAGCAGCCGGGAACACAGGGCCAGGGGCTACGAGCAGTACTTC,CASSREHRARGYEQYF
few,TRBV10-3,TRBJ1-5,TRBD1,TGTGCCATCCAGGACAGGAAGGATCAGCCCCAGCATTTT,CAIQDRKDQPQHF
once,TRBV6-5,TRBJ2-2,-,TGTGCCAGCACAATGCAGGGCAACACCGGGGAGCTGTTTTTT,CASTMQGNTGELFF
-,TRBV5-1,TRBJ1-1,TRBD1,TGCGCCAGCAGTATTCAGACAGGGGCGAACACTGAAGCTTTCTTT,CASSIQTGANTEAFF
-,TRBV28,TRBJ2-3,TRBD2,TGTGCCAGCAGTTTAACTAGCGGTAGCACAGATACGCAGTATTTT,CASSLTSGSTDTQYF
-,TRBV2,TRBJ2-7,-,TGTGCCAGCAGTGAAGCGCTTGGGCGGGGCTACGAGCAGTACTTC,CASSEALGRGYEQYF
-,TRBV5-1,TRBJ2-1,-,TGCGCCAGCAGCTTGAGCTCGGACTTTCCGGATGAGCAGTTCTTC,CASSLSSDFPDEQFF